Below are 25 T cell receptor beta chains sequenced from a single sample in a study of blood T cell repertoires in COVID-19. Some clones are missing from TCRdb's copy, which holds only in-frame ones; the method was immunoSEQ multiplex PCR. This sample carries more than 250,000 clones, more than 85% of them seen once, and the ten largest clones take less than 20%. The sequencing input was PBMCs or T cells enriched from blood (not recorded which). The receptors were gathered from a woman aged 30 to 39 who had recovered from COVID-19.

This chain uses TRBV11-2 with TRBJ1-2, with 8 bases that match TRBD1. CDR1 is SGHAT, CDR2 FQNNGV, per germline. This CDR3 is built from 12 residues. J lost 8 bases, V lost 5 bases, and 4 bases had no gene match. CDR3 coding DNA: TGTGCCAGCAGCCCGGACAGGGTCGGCTACACCTTC. As protein: CASSPDRVGYTF. The variable domain in full, with the rest retrieved from reference TRBV11-2 and TRBJ1-2, is EAGVAQSPRYKIIEKRQSVAFWCNPISGHATLYWYQQILGQGPKLLIQFQNNGVVDDSQLPKDRFSAERLKGVDSTLKIQPAKLEDSAVYLCASSPDRVGYTFGSGTRLTVV.

This clone has only a few counts. The V gene is TRBV9, the J gene TRBJ2-2, with no clear D. The germline V and J ends were trimmed by 0 bases and 6 bases, with 12 bases remaining between them. This CDR3 spans 15 amino acids. CDR1 SGDLS and CDR2 YYNGEE come from the germline V gene. CDR3 sequence: CASSVGSTVPGELFF. CDR3 sequence (DNA): TGTGCCAGCAGCGTAGGGAGTACGGTACCCGGGGAGCTGTTTTTT.

This chain uses TRBV19 with TRBJ1-5, with a weak D call TRBD1 (5 bases). V was trimmed by 7 bases and J by 3 bases, leaving 22 bases between them. The CDR3 spans 17 residues. Germline V gene data show CDR1 as LNHDA and CDR2 as SQIVND (reference sequence). Here the CDR3 reads CASIDSSGGFANQPQHF. The CDR3 DNA reads TGTGCCAGTATTGATTCGTCGGGGGGATTTGCCAATCAGCCCCAGCATTTT.

This sequence joins TRBV28 and TRBJ1-2; D perhaps matches TRBD1 (5 bases). Germline-derived CDR1 and CDR2 are MDHEN and SYDVKM. V was clipped by 11 bases and J by 7 bases, with 17 bases between them. The CDR3 runs 12 residues. The CDR3 here is CAALVGGGGYTF. The DNA of the CDR3 is TGTGCCGCCTTAGTTGGGGGAGGTGGCTACACCTTC.

The chain has TRBV3-1 (or the pseudogene TRBV3-2) and TRBJ2-1; the match to TRBD2 covers 11 bases. The CDR3 has 17 amino acids. Germline-derived CDR1 and CDR2 are LGHDT and YNNKEL (reference sequence). J lost 7 bases, V lost 2 bases, and 10 bases had no gene match. The DNA for the CDR3 is TGTGCCAGCAGCCAAAGGAGTATAGCGGGGGGGCCGAATGAGCAGTTCTTC. It yields the protein CASSQRSIAGGPNEQFF.

The chain recombines TRBV19 with TRBJ2-7; the match to TRBD1 covers 7 bases. Trimming cost V 5 bases and J 3 bases; bases outside gene matches: 4. CDR1 is LNHDA, CDR2 SQIVND, per germline (reference sequence). The CDR3 has 13 amino acids. In DNA form, the CDR3 reads TGTGCCAGTAGTTCGAACAGGGGCTACGAGCAGTACTTC. It specifies CASSSNRGYEQYF.

The chain couples TRBV28 to TRBJ1-6; 7 bases map to TRBD1. V shed 5 bases, J shed 0 bases, and the junction held 7 bases outside the gene matches. This CDR3 has 17 residues. Germline V gene sequence: CDR1 MDHEN, CDR2 SYDVKM. In DNA form, the CDR3 reads TGTGCCAGCAGTCCACAGGGGCCCAGCTCCTATAATTCACCCCTCCACTTT. It specifies CASSPQGPSSYNSPLHF.

The chain combines TRBV30 with TRBJ2-7; 13 bases map to TRBD2. After removal of 3 bases from V and 2 bases from J, the junction contained 4 bases not matched to a gene. The CDR3 covers 15 residues. Germline V gene data show CDR1 as GTSNPN and CDR2 as SVGIG (reference sequence). For the CDR3, the DNA is TGTGCCTGGAGCGCACTAGCGGGGGGGCCCTACGAGCAGTACTTC. Protein product: CAWSALAGGPYEQYF.

The chain couples TRBV18 to TRBJ1-1, with a weak D call TRBD1 (6 bases). From germline, CDR1 is KGHSH and CDR2 LQKENI. The CDR3 is made up of 12 amino acids. Trimming removed 9 bases at V and 5 bases at J, with 13 bases between. This CDR3 reads CASRGAGTEAFF. Here the CDR3 DNA reads TGTGCCAGTCGGGGGGCTGGGACTGAAGCTTTCTTT.

The chain employs TRBV27 and TRBJ2-2; D unclear. Trimming took 8 bases from V and 4 from J, leaving 11 bases between them. Germline assignment: CDR1 MNHEY and CDR2 SMNVEV (reference sequence). CDR3 size: 13 residues. As DNA, the CDR3 is TGTGCCAGCGGTCCTATGCGCACCGGGGAGCTGTTTTTT. Residues: CASGPMRTGELFF.

The gene calls are TRBV28 and TRBJ2-2; a possible D gene is TRBD1 (6 bases). The germline V and J ends were trimmed by 6 bases and 4 bases, with 15 bases remaining between them. Germline CDR1 is MDHEN and CDR2 is SYDVKM. CDR3 length: 15 residues. The DNA for the CDR3 is TGTGCCAGCAGGCCCCGGACAGCGAGCACCGGGGAGCTGTTTTTT. This translates into CASRPRTASTGELFF.

This clone was seen only a few times. The gene calls are TRBV18 and TRBJ1-3; D uncertain. This CDR3 spans 19 amino acids. Deletions cut 0 bases from V and 0 bases from J, with 18 bases between. Germline lookup yields CDR1 KGHSH and CDR2 LQKENI. The CDR3, as DNA: TGTGCCAGCTCACCACCGGGTAGAAGGACTCCGAGCTCTGGAAACACCATATATTTT. This gives the protein CASSPPGRRTPSSGNTIYF.

Here the CDR3 DNA reads TGTGCCAGTAGTGACCGGGGCCGGGGGACTGAAGCTTTCTTT. Translated: CASSDRGRGTEAFF. V gene TRBV19 combines with J gene TRBJ1-1, with D maybe TRBD1 (5 bases). CDR1 LNHDA and CDR2 SQIVND come from the germline V gene (reference sequence). CDR3 size: 14 residues. Trimming left V 5 bases short and J 5 bases short, with 15 bases between. Complete variable domain (other parts from reference TRBV19 and TRBJ1-1): DGGITQSPKYLFRKEGQNVTLSCEQNLNHDAMYWYRQDPGQGLRLIYYSQIVNDFQKGDIAEGYSVSREKKESFPLTVTSAQKNPTAFYLCASSDRGRGTEAFFGQGTRLTVV.

The genes are TRBV29-1 and TRBJ2-1; 16 nucleotides agree with TRBD2. The J segment lost 7 bases and the V segment lost 7 bases, leaving 4 bases of the junction unmatched. The CDR3 spans 14 residues. CDR1 is SQVTM, CDR2 ANQGSEA, per germline. The CDR3 DNA sequence: TGCAGCGCATCGGGACTAGCGGGAGGGAATGAGCAGTTCTTC. Translation gives CSASGLAGGNEQFF.

The J gene is TRBJ1-1, the V gene TRBV4-2, with D tentatively TRBD1 (5 bases). The CDR3 is made up of 13 amino acids. Germline V gene sequence: CDR1 LGHNA, CDR2 YNFKEQ. The V and J ends lost 8 bases and 1 base respectively, with 11 bases between them. CDR3 nucleotide sequence: TGTGCCAGCGGACACGGGGGGAACACTGAAGCTTTCTTT. Encoded protein: CASGHGGNTEAFF.

This chain uses TRBV28 with TRBJ1-1; 7 bases are shared with TRBD1. The CDR3 loop spans 13 amino acids. The V gene end was trimmed by 6 bases and the J gene end by 9 bases; junction bases not matched to a gene: 10. Per the germline V gene, CDR1 is MDHEN and CDR2 is SYDVKM. CDR3 DNA: TGTGCCAGCAGCCGGACTGGGACAGACAAAGCTTTCTTT. Amino acid sequence: CASSRTGTDKAFF. The entire variable domain, with the rest obtained from reference TRBV28 and TRBJ1-1, is as follows: DVKVTQSSRYLVKRTGEKVFLECVQDMDHENMFWYRQDPGLGLRLIYFSYDVKMKEKGDIPEGYSVSREKKERFSLILESASTNQTSMYLCASSRTGTDKAFFGQGTRLTVV.

This chain links TRBV28 with TRBJ1-2; TRBD1 might be the D (5 bases). V was cut by 3 bases and J by 4 bases, with 15 bases left in between. Germline V lookup: CDR1 MDHEN, CDR2 SYDVKM. The CDR3 loop spans 15 amino acids. The CDR3 sequence: CASSLSGGGGYGYTF. The CDR3, as DNA: TGTGCCAGCAGTTTGAGTGGGGGGGGAGGCTATGGCTACACCTTC.

The CDR3 coding sequence is TGCGCCAGCAGTTCGCAGGGGCACGAGCAGTACTTC. Translating gives CASSSQGHEQYF. This rearrangement joins TRBV5-1 to TRBJ2-7; a weak D match, TRBD1 (6 bases). Trimming shortened V by 5 bases and J by 5 bases, and 11 bases separated the two germline ends. Per the germline V gene, CDR1 is SGHRS and CDR2 is YFSETQ. This CDR3 has 12 residues.

The chain couples TRBV28 to TRBJ1-1; the D gene is possibly TRBD1 (5 bases). The CDR3 sequence is 14 residues long. The germline V and J ends were trimmed by 3 bases and 5 bases, with 13 bases remaining between them. Germline V gives CDR1 MDHEN, CDR2 SYDVKM. The CDR3 sequence is CASSFQGGATEAFF. The CDR3 DNA is TGTGCCAGCAGTTTTCAGGGAGGGGCGACTGAAGCTTTCTTT.

The V and J genes are TRBV6-5 and TRBJ2-1; no reliable D call. Deletions cut 10 bases from V and 10 bases from J, with 14 bases between. This CDR3 spans 11 amino acids. Germline V gene sequence: CDR1 MNHEY, CDR2 SVGAGI. CDR3 nucleotides: TGTGCCACAATAGCTATTAGAGAGCAGTTCTTC. This encodes CATIAIREQFF.

A single count supports this clone. The rearrangement uses TRBV7-2 and TRBJ2-5; D is unresolved. V lost 5 bases to trimming and J lost 5 bases, with 15 bases between them. Germline assignment: CDR1 SGHTA and CDR2 FQGNSA. This CDR3 has 14 amino acids. CDR3 bases: TGTGCCAGCAGCCTCCATGTAGAGGTGGAGACCCAGTACTTC. Encoded protein: CASSLHVEVETQYF.

The chain links TRBV19 to TRBJ2-3; 7 bases are shared with TRBD2. CDR1 and CDR2 from the germline V gene are LNHDA and SQIVND (reference sequence). V shed 4 bases and J 1 base; nucleotides not matched to a gene: 2. The CDR3 sequence is 14 residues long. In nucleotides, the CDR3 is TGTGCCAGTAGTACCGGACTAGGCACAGATACGCAGTATTTT. Encoded protein: CASSTGLGTDTQYF. Based on the CDR3 plus reference TRBV19 and TRBJ2-3, the full variable domain is DGGITQSPKYLFRKEGQNVTLSCEQNLNHDAMYWYRQDPGQGLRLIYYSQIVNDFQKGDIAEGYSVSREKKESFPLTVTSAQKNPTAFYLCASSTGLGTDTQYFGPGTRLTVL.

This chain connects TRBV7-9 to TRBJ2-3, with D possibly TRBD1 on 6 matching bases. The CDR3 runs to 13 residues. V was cut by 1 base and J by 6 bases, with 8 bases left in between. The germline V gene encodes CDR1 SEHNR and CDR2 FQNEAQ (reference sequence). CDR3 DNA sequence: TGTGCCAGCAGCTTAGAGGGGGAGGATACGCAGTATTTT. As protein: CASSLEGEDTQYF.

CDR3 DNA sequence: TGCGCCAGCAGCTTGTCCTCCGCCTACGAGCAGTACTTC. Its protein product is CASSLSSAYEQYF. The rearrangement links TRBV5-1 to TRBJ2-7, with D unclear. In germline, CDR1 is SGHRS, CDR2 YFSETQ. The V end was cut by 1 base, the J end by 2 bases, with 7 bases between. CDR3 length: 13 residues.

The genes are TRBV11-3 and TRBJ1-6; D is perhaps TRBD1 (5 bases). This CDR3 spans 14 amino acids. V lost 2 bases and J 7 bases, leaving 9 bases between the germline ends. From germline, CDR1 is SGHNT and CDR2 YENEEA. Here the CDR3 DNA reads TGTGCCAGCAGCTTAAGGGGAATCAATTCACCCCTCCACTTT. Translating it yields CASSLRGINSPLHF.